This T cell receptor beta chain was observed in a study of cytomegalovirus exposure and HLA in healthy donors listed by TCRdb under 2017. Concerning the study at large: The 500 to 700 repertoires of the first cohort and the 110 or so validation repertoires were produced on the same platform, according to a later analysis. The study aimed to test whether cataloging public T cell receptors could reveal signatures of past pathogen exposure. In addition to the first cohort of approximately 650 subjects, a separate validation cohort of approximately 110 different subjects was used. High-throughput TCR immunosequencing, statistical association of individual TCRs with disease status, and machine learning were combined to predict cytomegalovirus infection status.

The research as a whole found: Most TCR sequences were observed very rarely across donors, whereas some public TCRs were present in many individuals. In vitro tests confirmed that a few of the cytomegalovirus-associated TCR beta chains recognize cytomegalovirus antigens. The study listed 164 TCR beta chains as associated with cytomegalovirus. Cytomegalovirus status was reported to be diagnosed by the classifier with high specificity and sensitivity in both the original and validation cohorts. It was suggested by the authors that the approach could potentially be generalized to other disease states and immunological phenotypes. A later analysis had no HLA typing for the validation cohort, so co-occurrence there was scored across all 130 or so repertoires. Of the cluster scores, approximately 95% were above 0 in a later analysis, which found that TCRs clustered in the first cohort also tended to co-occur in the 120 validation repertoires.

The donors belonged to the validation cohort of about 120 subjects, which was separate from the approximately 700-subject first cohort. Concerning this clone: There is no known antigen for this receptor. One base away there is no much larger clone; base qualities are not given.

Libraries were prepared through the immunoSEQ multiplex PCR assay. Per the authors' processing: A statistical classification framework was built to diagnose cytomegalovirus status from the catalog of TCR beta chain sequences. Imported from immuneACCESS, the table was reduced by TCRdb to in-frame sequences with V and J called. These copies leave out some clones; in studies compared against another copy, an unresolved V gene accounts for under half, and the cause of the remainder is not known. V and J calls and clone size are given by that table; D and trimming were obtained from the DNA. Recorded for this sample are 82,000 or so clones; 90% to 95% of them occurred a single time. The ten largest clones represent roughly 0.65% of the sample. V sheds 7 bases and J sheds 4 bases, leaving 20 bases between their ends. Measured from the cysteine to the phenylalanine, the CDR3 is 15 residues long. CDR3 DNA only is kept here, 45 bases in frame from base 1. CDR1 and CDR2, looked up from the germline V gene, are SGDLS and YYNGEE.

Material: PBMCs. The receptor chain draws on TRBV9 and TRBJ1-2; D gene: possibly TRBD1, on 6 matching bases. The sequence was collected from a man aged 18 to 30 in good health and CMV-seronegative. The DNA reads as follows: TGTGCCAGCCTAGGGGGACACAGGGATCCCTATGGCTACACCTTC. Translated, this is CASLGGHRDPYGYTF.